The T cell receptor (beta chain) under discussion was sequenced for a study of beta chain features in type 1 diabetes. Study-level results: Moderately but significantly shorter TCRB CDR3s were found in Type 1 diabetes patients in all four CD4+ subsets.

The CDR3 sequence is 15 residues long. Germline V gene data show CDR1 as MGHDK and CDR2 as SYGVNS. With V trimmed by 8 bases and J by 2 bases, 9 bases remained unmatched. About this clone itself: Its antigen remains unknown.

Isolated RNA was reverse transcribed in full, so expressed TCRB transcripts were sequenced. Profiled with immunoSEQ multiplex PCR; TCRdb holds only in-frame clones, not every one. Of some 700,000 clones listed, under 15% are singletons. V is TRBV25-1 and J is TRBJ2-1, with 7 bases lining up with TRBD1. The TCR comes from a man aged 18 to 29 with type 1 diabetes. Material: naive CD4+ T cells from blood. CDR3 sequence: CASAQTGDTYNEQFF. The CDR3 DNA sequence: TGTGCCAGCGCGCAAACAGGGGACACCTACAATGAGCAGTTCTTC.